This TCR beta chain is from a study of blood T cell repertoires in COVID-19. Across the study: Material from acute and convalescent COVID-19 was sourced from the United States, Italy and Spain. PBMCs, B-cell-depleted T cells, or T cells provided the cDNA or gDNA that made up the material.

Original processing methods: Amplification with reference gene primers provided the estimates of nucleated cell counts. Assay: immunoSEQ multiplex PCR; the TCRdb copy retains only in-frame clones and omits some. V, J and clone size are those of that table, while D and trimming were read from the DNA. Here the sample spans under 200,000 clones, around 77% being singletons. This CDR3 has 13 amino acids. Germline V CDR1 and CDR2: MNHEY, SMNVEV (reference sequence). V dropped 6 bases and J dropped 15 bases, with 21 bases sitting between them. This clone turned up a few times. This sequence joins TRBV27 and TRBJ2-1; maybe TRBD2 (5 bases). The sample taken for sequencing was peripheral blood. The TCR comes from a man in his 70s with acute or convalescent COVID-19. CDR3 nucleotides: TGTGCCAGCAGGGAGGTGCTCAACGGGTTATTGTTCTTC. Amino acids: CASREVLNGLLFF.